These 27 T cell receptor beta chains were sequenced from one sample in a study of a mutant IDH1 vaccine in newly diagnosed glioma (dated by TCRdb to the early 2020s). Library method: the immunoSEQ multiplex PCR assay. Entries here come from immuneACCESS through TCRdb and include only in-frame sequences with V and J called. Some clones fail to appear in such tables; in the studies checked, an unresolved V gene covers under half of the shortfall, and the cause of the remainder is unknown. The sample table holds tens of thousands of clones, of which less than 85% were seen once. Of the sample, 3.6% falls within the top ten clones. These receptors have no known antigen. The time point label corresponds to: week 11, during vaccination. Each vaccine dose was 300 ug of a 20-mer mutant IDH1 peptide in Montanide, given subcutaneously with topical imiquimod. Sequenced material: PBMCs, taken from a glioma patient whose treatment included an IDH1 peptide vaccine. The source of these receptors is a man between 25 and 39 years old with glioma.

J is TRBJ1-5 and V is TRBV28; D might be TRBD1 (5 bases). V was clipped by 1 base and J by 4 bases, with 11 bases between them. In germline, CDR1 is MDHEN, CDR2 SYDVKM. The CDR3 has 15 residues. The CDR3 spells CASSLLGAGNQPQHF. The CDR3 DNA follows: TGTGCCAGCAGTTTATTAGGGGCAGGGAATCAGCCCCAGCATTTT.

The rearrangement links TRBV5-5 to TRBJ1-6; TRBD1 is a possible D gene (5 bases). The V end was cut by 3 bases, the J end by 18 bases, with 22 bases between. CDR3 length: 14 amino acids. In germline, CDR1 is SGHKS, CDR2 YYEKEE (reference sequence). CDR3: CASSSQVLGDVSHF. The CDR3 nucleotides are TGTGCCAGCAGCTCCCAGGTGTTAGGGGATGTTTCCCACTTT.

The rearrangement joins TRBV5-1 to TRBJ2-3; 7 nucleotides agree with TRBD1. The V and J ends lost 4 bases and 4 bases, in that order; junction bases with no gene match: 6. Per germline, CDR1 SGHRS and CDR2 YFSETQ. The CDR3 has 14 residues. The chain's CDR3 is CASSPGQQSDTQYF. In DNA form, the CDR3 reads TGCGCCAGCAGCCCGGGACAGCAGTCAGATACGCAGTATTTT.

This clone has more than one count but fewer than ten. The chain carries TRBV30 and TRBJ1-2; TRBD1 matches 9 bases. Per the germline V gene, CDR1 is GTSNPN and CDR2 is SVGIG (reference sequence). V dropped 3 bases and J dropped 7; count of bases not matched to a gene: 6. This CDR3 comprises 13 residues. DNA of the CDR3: TGTGCCTGGAGCCAAGGGACAGGGCCTGGCTACACCTTC. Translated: CAWSQGTGPGYTF.

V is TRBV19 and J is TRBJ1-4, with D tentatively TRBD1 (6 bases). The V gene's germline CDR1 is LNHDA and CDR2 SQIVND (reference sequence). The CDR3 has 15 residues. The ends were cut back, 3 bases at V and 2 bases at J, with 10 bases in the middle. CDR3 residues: CASSITGTTNEKLFF. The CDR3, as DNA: TGTGCCAGTAGTATTACAGGGACCACTAATGAAAAACTGTTTTTT.

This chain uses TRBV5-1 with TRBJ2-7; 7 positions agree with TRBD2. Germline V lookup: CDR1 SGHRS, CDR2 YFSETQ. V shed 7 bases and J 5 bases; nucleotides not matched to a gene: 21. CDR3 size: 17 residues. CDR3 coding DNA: TGCGCCAGCGGCCGCGAGAAGCGGGATGGTGTTTGGGACGAGCAGTACTTC. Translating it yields CASGREKRDGVWDEQYF.

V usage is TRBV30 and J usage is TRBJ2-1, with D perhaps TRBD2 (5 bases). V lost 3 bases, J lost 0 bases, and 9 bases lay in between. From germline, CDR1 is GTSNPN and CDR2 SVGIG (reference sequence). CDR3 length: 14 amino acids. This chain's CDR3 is CAWRGGYSYNEQFF. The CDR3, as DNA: TGTGCCTGGAGAGGCGGGTACTCCTACAATGAGCAGTTCTTC.

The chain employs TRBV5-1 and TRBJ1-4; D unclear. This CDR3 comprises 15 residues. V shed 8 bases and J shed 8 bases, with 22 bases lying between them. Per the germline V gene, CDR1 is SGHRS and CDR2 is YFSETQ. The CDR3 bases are TGCGCCAGTAACCGAATTGGAGGTTCGGGGGAAAAACTGTTTTTT. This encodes CASNRIGGSGEKLFF.

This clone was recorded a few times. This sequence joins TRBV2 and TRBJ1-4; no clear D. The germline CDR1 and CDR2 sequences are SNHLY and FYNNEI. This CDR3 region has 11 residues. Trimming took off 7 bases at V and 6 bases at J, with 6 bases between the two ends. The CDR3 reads CASNGYEKLFF. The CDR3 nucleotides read TGTGCCAGCAATGGGTATGAAAAACTGTTTTTT.

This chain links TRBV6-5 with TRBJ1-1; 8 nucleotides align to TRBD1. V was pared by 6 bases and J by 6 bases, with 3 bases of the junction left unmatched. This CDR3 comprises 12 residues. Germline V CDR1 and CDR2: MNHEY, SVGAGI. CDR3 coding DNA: TGTGCCAGCAGATCAGGGGGCCCTGAAGCTTTCTTT. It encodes CASRSGGPEAFF.

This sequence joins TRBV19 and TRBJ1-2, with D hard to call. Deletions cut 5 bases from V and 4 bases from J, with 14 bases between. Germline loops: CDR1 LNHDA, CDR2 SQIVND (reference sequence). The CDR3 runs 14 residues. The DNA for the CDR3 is TGTGCCAGTAGTCCCCGTGAGGGAGTCTATGGCTACACCTTC. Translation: CASSPREGVYGYTF. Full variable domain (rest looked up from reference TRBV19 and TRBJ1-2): DGGITQSPKYLFRKEGQNVTLSCEQNLNHDAMYWYRQDPGQGLRLIYYSQIVNDFQKGDIAEGYSVSREKKESFPLTVTSAQKNPTAFYLCASSPREGVYGYTFGSGTRLTVV.

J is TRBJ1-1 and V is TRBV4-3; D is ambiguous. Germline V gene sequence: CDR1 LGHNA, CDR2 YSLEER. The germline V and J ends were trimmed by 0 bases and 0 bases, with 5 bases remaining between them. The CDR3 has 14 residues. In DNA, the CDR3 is TGCGCCAGCAGCCAAGATCAAATGAACACTGAAGCTTTCTTT. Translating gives CASSQDQMNTEAFF.

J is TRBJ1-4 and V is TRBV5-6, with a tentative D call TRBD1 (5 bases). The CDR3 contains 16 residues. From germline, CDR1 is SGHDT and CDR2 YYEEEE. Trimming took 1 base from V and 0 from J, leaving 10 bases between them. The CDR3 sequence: CASSLKGIATNEKLFF. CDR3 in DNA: TGTGCCAGCAGCTTGAAGGGGATTGCAACTAATGAAAAACTGTTTTTT.

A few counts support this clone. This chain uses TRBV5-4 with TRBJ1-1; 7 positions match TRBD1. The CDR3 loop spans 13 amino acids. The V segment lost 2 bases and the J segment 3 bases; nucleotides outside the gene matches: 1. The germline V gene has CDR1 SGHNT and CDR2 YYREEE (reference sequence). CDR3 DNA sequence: TGTGCCAGCAGCTTTGACAGGGACACTGAAGCTTTCTTT. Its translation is CASSFDRDTEAFF.

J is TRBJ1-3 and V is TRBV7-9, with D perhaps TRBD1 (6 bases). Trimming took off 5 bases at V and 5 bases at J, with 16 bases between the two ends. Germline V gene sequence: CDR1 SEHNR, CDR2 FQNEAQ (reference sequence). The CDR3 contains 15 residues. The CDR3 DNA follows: TGTGCCAGCAGCCCCAGTAGGGGGGATCGAAACACCATATATTTT. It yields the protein CASSPSRGDRNTIYF. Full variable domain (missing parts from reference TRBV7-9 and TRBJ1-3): DTGVSQNPRHKITKRGQNVTFRCDPISEHNRLYWYRQTLGQGPEFLTYFQNEAQLEKSRLLSDRFSAERPKGSFSTLEIQRTEQGDSAMYLCASSPSRGDRNTIYFGEGSWLTVV.

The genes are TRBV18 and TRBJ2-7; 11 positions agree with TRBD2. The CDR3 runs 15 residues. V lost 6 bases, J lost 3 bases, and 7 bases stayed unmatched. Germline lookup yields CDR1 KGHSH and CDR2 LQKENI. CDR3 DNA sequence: TGTGCCAGCTCTCTTGGGACTAGCGGAGACTACGAGCAGTACTTC. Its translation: CASSLGTSGDYEQYF.

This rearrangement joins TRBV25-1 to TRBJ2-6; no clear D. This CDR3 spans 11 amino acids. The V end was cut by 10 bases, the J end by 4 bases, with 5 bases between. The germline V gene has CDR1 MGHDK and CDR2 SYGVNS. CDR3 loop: CATRGANVLTF. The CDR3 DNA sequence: TGTGCCACCCGGGGGGCCAACGTCCTGACTTTC.

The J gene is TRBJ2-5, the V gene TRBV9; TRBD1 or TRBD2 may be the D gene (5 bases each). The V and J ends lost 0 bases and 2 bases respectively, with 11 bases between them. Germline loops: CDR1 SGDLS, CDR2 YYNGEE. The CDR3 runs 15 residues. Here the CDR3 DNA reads TGTGCCAGCAGCGTAGACGGGGCCCCACAAGAGACCCAGTACTTC. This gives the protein CASSVDGAPQETQYF.

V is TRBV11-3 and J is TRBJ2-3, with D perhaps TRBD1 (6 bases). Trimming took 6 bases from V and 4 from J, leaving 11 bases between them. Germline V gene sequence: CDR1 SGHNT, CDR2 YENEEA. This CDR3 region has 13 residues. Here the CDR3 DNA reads TGTGCCAGCAGTACCAGGGGAGCAGATACGCAGTATTTT. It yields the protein CASSTRGADTQYF.

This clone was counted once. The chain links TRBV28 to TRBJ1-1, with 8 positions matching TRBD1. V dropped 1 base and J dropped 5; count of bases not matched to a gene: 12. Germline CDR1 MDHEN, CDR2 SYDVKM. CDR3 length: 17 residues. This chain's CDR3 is CASSLFTGGFLNTEAFF. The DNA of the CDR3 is TGTGCCAGCAGTTTATTTACAGGGGGTTTCTTAAATACTGAAGCTTTCTTT.

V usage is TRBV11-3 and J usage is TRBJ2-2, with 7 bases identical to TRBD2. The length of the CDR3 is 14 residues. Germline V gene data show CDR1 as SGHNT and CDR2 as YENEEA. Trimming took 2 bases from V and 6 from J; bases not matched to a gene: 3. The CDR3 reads CASSLMGGPGELFF. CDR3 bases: TGTGCCAGCAGCTTAATGGGAGGGCCCGGGGAGCTGTTTTTT.

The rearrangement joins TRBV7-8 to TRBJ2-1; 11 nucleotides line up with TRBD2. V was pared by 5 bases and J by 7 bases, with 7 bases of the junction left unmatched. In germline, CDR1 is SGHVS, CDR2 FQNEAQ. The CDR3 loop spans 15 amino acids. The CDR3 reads CASSLQLAGVNEQFF. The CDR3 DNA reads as TGTGCCAGCAGCCTCCAACTAGCGGGGGTTAATGAGCAGTTCTTC.

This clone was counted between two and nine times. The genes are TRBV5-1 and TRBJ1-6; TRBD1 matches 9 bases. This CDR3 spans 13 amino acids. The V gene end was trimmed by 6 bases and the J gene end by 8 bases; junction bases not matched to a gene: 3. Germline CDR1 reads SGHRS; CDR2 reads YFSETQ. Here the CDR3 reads CASNTGGDSPLHF. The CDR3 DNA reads TGCGCCAGCAACACAGGGGGCGATTCACCCCTCCACTTT.

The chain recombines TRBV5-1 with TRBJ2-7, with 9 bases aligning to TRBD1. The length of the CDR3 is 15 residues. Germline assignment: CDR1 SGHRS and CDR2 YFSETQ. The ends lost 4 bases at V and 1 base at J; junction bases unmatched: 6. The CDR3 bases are TGCGCCAGCAGCATACAGGGGGCGGGATCCTACGAGCAGTACTTC. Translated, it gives CASSIQGAGSYEQYF.

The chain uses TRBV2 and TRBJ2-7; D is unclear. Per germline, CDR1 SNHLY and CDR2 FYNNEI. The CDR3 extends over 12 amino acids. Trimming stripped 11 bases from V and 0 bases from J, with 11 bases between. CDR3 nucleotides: TGTGCCGGCTGCCGTAGCTCCTACGAGCAGTACTTC. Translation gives CAGCRSSYEQYF.

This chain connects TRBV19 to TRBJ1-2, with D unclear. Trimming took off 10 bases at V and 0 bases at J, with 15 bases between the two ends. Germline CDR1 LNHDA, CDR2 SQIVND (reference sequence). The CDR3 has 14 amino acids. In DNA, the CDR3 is TGTGCCACCTCCCTCGTAGGACCTAACTATGGCTACACCTTC. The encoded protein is CATSLVGPNYGYTF.

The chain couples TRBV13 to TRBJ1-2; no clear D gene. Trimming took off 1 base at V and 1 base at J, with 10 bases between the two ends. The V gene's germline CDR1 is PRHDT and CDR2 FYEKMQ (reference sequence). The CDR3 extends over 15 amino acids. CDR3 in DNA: TGTGCCAGCAGCTTAGTAGGTCGGGTTAACTATGGCTACACCTTC. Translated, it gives CASSLVGRVNYGYTF.